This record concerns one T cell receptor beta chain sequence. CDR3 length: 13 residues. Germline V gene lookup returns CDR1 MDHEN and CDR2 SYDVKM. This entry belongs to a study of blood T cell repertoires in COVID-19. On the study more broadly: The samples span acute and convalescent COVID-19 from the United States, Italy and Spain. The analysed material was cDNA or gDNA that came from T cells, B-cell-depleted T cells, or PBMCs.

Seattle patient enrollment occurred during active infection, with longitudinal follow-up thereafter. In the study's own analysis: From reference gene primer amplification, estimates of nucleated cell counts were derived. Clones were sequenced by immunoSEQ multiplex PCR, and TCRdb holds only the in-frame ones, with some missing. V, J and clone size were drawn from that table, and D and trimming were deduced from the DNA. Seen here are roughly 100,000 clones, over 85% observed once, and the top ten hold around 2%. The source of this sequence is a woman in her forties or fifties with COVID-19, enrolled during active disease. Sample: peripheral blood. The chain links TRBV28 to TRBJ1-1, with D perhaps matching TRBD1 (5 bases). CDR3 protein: CAAVRDLNTEAFF. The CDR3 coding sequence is TGTGCAGCCGTCCGGGACTTGAACACTGAAGCTTTCTTT.